Following are 22 T cell receptor beta chains from one sample sequenced in a study of cytomegalovirus exposure and HLA in healthy donors. The PCR made use of 60 Vbeta and 13 Jbeta primers. The protocol was immunoSEQ multiplex PCR, while the TCRdb copy is restricted to in-frame clones and leaves out a portion. The data show about 180,000 clones, approximately 80% seen once. Sequences were obtained from PBMCs. The receptors here all came from a girl aged 10-17 years in good health and CMV-seropositive.

This chain joins TRBV6-5 and TRBJ2-5; perhaps TRBD2 as D (6 bases). The CDR3 length is 13 residues. Trimming took off 5 bases at V and 1 base at J, with 8 bases between the two ends. Germline V gene sequence: CDR1 MNHEY, CDR2 SVGAGI. In DNA form, the CDR3 reads TGTGCCAGCAGTCGGACTATCCAAGAGACCCAGTACTTC. Translating it yields CASSRTIQETQYF.

The genes are TRBV7-8 and TRBJ1-1; 9 bases are shared with TRBD1. The CDR3 length is 14 residues. From germline, CDR1 is SGHVS and CDR2 FQNEAQ. V lost 0 bases to trimming and J lost 5 bases; unmatched junction nucleotides: 1. The CDR3 coding sequence is TGTGCCAGCAGCTTAGCAGGGACAGGGACTGAAGCTTTCTTT. Protein sequence: CASSLAGTGTEAFF.

This clone was recorded a few times. Other DNA sequences in the sample encode the same CDR3. This rearrangement joins TRBV6-5 to TRBJ2-7; 11 bases map to TRBD1. After removal of 0 bases from V and 2 bases from J, the junction contained 0 bases not matched to a gene. Germline CDR1 and CDR2: MNHEY and SVGAGI. This CDR3 has 15 residues. The CDR3 protein is CASSYSGQGAYEQYF. DNA for the CDR3: TGTGCCAGCAGTTACTCGGGACAGGGGGCCTACGAGCAGTACTTC.

CDR3 region: CASSSYRETGELFF. The DNA of the CDR3 is TGTGCCAGCAGCTCGTACAGGGAAACCGGGGAGCTGTTTTTT. The rearrangement joins TRBV5-8 to TRBJ2-2; a weak D match, TRBD1 (6 bases). Germline CDR1 is SGHTS and CDR2 is YDEGEE. The germline V and J ends were trimmed by 3 bases and 5 bases, with 11 bases remaining between them. The CDR3 extends over 14 amino acids.

The gene calls are TRBV6-5 and TRBJ2-2; possibly TRBD1 for D (6 bases). Trimming took 6 bases from V and 7 from J, leaving 15 bases between them. Per germline, CDR1 MNHEY and CDR2 SVGAGI. The CDR3 is 14 amino acids. The CDR3 DNA is TGTGCCAGCAGCCTAGGGGGAGATGACGGGGAGCTGTTTTTT. Encoded protein: CASSLGGDDGELFF.

This clone was picked up one time. The rearrangement links TRBV5-1 to TRBJ1-1, with a tentative D call TRBD1 (6 bases). The germline gives CDR1 SGHRS, CDR2 YFSETQ. This CDR3 comprises 14 residues. Trimming pared 0 bases from V and 4 bases from J, leaving 10 bases between. The CDR3 DNA sequence: TGCGCCAGCAGCTTGGCAGGGGACGGCACTGAAGCTTTCTTT. The encoded protein is CASSLAGDGTEAFF.

The chain combines TRBV9 with TRBJ2-7; possibly TRBD2 for D (6 bases). The CDR3 spans 17 residues. In germline, CDR1 is SGDLS, CDR2 YYNGEE. V was trimmed by 0 bases and J by 3 bases, leaving 19 bases between them. In nucleotides, the CDR3 is TGTGCCAGCAGCGTAGGACCATCTGTTGGGGGGAACTACGAGCAGTACTTC. Protein sequence: CASSVGPSVGGNYEQYF. The full variable domain, its missing parts supplied by reference TRBV9 and TRBJ2-7, is DSGVTQTPKHLITATGQRVTLRCSPRSGDLSVYWYQQSLDQGLQFLIQYYNGEERAKGNILERFSAQQFPDLHSELNLSSLELGDSALYFCASSVGPSVGGNYEQYFGPGTRLTVT.

The rearrangement links TRBV29-1 to TRBJ1-6, with 7 positions matching TRBD1. This CDR3 has 14 amino acids. V lost 8 bases, J lost 5 bases, and 9 bases stayed unmatched. Germline lookup yields CDR1 SQVTM and CDR2 ANQGSEA. CDR3 sequence: CSLNRGVHNSPLHF. DNA for the CDR3: TGCAGCCTCAACAGGGGTGTTCATAATTCACCCCTCCACTTT.

The chain joins TRBV2 to TRBJ1-1; D gene unclear. V dropped 3 bases and J dropped 5 bases, with 13 bases sitting between them. This CDR3 spans 14 amino acids. Germline V CDR1 and CDR2: SNHLY, FYNNEI. CDR3 sequence: CASSDDGVGTEAFF. The DNA for the CDR3 is TGTGCCAGCAGTGATGACGGGGTCGGGACTGAAGCTTTCTTT. Supplemented by reference TRBV2 and TRBJ1-1, the full variable domain reads EPEVTQTPSHQVTQMGQEVILRCVPISNHLYFYWYRQILGQKVEFLVSFYNNEISEKSEIFDDQFSVERPDGSNFTLKIRSTKLEDSAMYFCASSDDGVGTEAFFGQGTRLTVV.

For the CDR3, the DNA is TGTGCCAGTAGTAGAGTAGGCTTGGGGGGAGGCGAGCAGTACTTC. This gives the protein CASSRVGLGGGEQYF. This rearrangement joins TRBV19 to TRBJ2-7, with D perhaps TRBD2 (6 bases). Germline CDR1 is LNHDA and CDR2 is SQIVND (reference sequence). V dropped 4 bases and J dropped 6 bases, with 19 bases sitting between them. The CDR3 extends over 15 amino acids.

The V and J genes are TRBV5-1 and TRBJ2-3; maybe TRBD2 (6 bases). This CDR3 is 14 amino acids long. Germline V gene data show CDR1 as SGHRS and CDR2 as YFSETQ. Trimming removed 4 bases from V and 0 bases from J, with 9 bases in between. In DNA form, the CDR3 reads TGCGCCAGCAGCCGGGACTGGAGCACAGATACGCAGTATTTT. Translating gives CASSRDWSTDTQYF. The variable domain in full, with the rest retrieved from reference TRBV5-1 and TRBJ2-3, is KAGVTQTPRYLIKTRGQQVTLSCSPISGHRSVSWYQQTPGQGLQFLFEYFSETQRNKGNFPGRFSGRQFSNSRSEMNVSTLELGDSALYLCASSRDWSTDTQYFGPGTRLTVL.

The rearrangement uses TRBV5-1 and TRBJ2-1; 7 bases are shared with TRBD1. V lost 10 bases to trimming and J lost 4 bases; unmatched junction nucleotides: 17. The CDR3 totals 16 residues. In germline, CDR1 is SGHRS, CDR2 YFSETQ. CDR3 nucleotide sequence: TGCGCCGGCACACCGCTACCGGGACAGTTATACAATGAGCAGTTCTTC. Residues: CAGTPLPGQLYNEQFF.

The chain recombines TRBV10-3 with TRBJ1-2; 7 nucleotides agree with TRBD1. The CDR3 is 14 residues long. Germline values: CDR1 ENHRY, CDR2 SYGVKD. Trimming cost V 6 bases and J 4 bases; bases outside gene matches: 8. Here the CDR3 reads CAISDLGQIYGYTF. The CDR3 region has the DNA TGTGCCATCAGCGATTTGGGACAGATCTATGGCTACACCTTC.

The V call is TRBV2, the J call TRBJ2-7; a possible D gene is TRBD1 (5 bases). Germline CDR1 reads SNHLY; CDR2 reads FYNNEI. This CDR3 is built from 13 residues. Deletions cut 4 bases from V and 3 bases from J, with 10 bases between. For the CDR3, the DNA is TGTGCCAGCAGTGTTGGGGCGAACTACGAGCAGTACTTC. Translated, it gives CASSVGANYEQYF.

The chain is built from TRBV30 and TRBJ2-2; D is uncertain. The CDR3 covers 14 residues. Germline CDR1 GTSNPN, CDR2 SVGIG (reference sequence). Trimming took 8 bases from V and 2 from J, leaving 15 bases between them. The CDR3 sequence is CARTRGINTGELFF. For the CDR3, the DNA is TGTGCCCGGACGCGCGGAATTAACACCGGGGAGCTGTTTTTT.

In the case of this clone: Other DNA sequences in this specimen translate into the identical CDR3. V usage is TRBV5-1 and J usage is TRBJ2-3; 7 nucleotides match TRBD2. Trimming at V came to 0 bases and at J to 0 bases, leaving 1 base not matched to a gene. CDR3 length equals 15 residues. Germline CDR1 is SGHRS and CDR2 is YFSETQ. CDR3 residues: CASSLVAGSTDTQYF. CDR3 nucleotides: TGCGCCAGCAGCTTGGTAGCGGGTAGCACAGATACGCAGTATTTT.

The rearrangement uses TRBV30 and TRBJ2-1, with 7 positions matching TRBD2. The V segment lost 4 bases and the J segment 9 bases; nucleotides outside the gene matches: 12. The CDR3 has 14 residues. Germline V gene sequence: CDR1 GTSNPN, CDR2 SVGIG (reference sequence). CDR3 in DNA: TGTGCCTGGAATAGCGGCAGTTGGGGGGGTGAGCAGTTCTTC. This codes for CAWNSGSWGGEQFF.

V is TRBV30 and J is TRBJ2-7; tentative D call: TRBD1 (6 bases). This CDR3 comprises 14 residues. Germline CDR1 and CDR2: GTSNPN and SVGIG (reference sequence). Trimming left V 4 bases short and J 5 bases short, with 18 bases between. Here the CDR3 DNA reads TGTGCCTGGACTAGGGGGTATCCCCGGGACGAGCAGTACTTC. Translation: CAWTRGYPRDEQYF.

V is TRBV10-3 and J is TRBJ2-7; TRBD2 is a possible D gene (6 bases). The germline CDR1 and CDR2 sequences are ENHRY and SYGVKD. The CDR3 has 15 residues. Deletions cut 5 bases from V and 5 bases from J, with 19 bases between. CDR3 coding DNA: TGTGCCATCAGTAACCTGCTATCCCGCGGGGACGAGCAGTACTTC. Translation gives CAISNLLSRGDEQYF.

The chain carries TRBV18 and TRBJ2-7; 7 bases are shared with TRBD2. V shed 2 bases, J shed 0 bases, and the junction held 7 bases outside the gene matches. The germline V gene encodes CDR1 KGHSH and CDR2 LQKENI. The length of the CDR3 is 16 residues. The CDR3 loop is CASSPLRASGSYEQYF. Here the CDR3 DNA reads TGTGCCAGCTCACCATTACGAGCTAGCGGCTCCTACGAGCAGTACTTC.

The chain is built from TRBV5-1 and TRBJ1-2, with D possibly TRBD1 on 6 matching bases. The CDR3 totals 15 residues. In germline, CDR1 is SGHRS, CDR2 YFSETQ. V was trimmed by 0 bases and J by 2 bases, leaving 11 bases between them. This chain's CDR3 is CASSLEGQGNYGYTF. The CDR3 DNA reads TGCGCCAGCAGCTTGGAGGGGCAGGGGAACTATGGCTACACCTTC.

In its sample, this clone was seen once. The V call is TRBV10-3, the J call TRBJ2-1; 12 bases fit TRBD2. CDR3 length equals 15 residues. Germline loops: CDR1 ENHRY, CDR2 SYGVKD. V shed 3 bases, J shed 6 bases, and the junction held 3 bases outside the gene matches. CDR3 residues: CAISDQLAGGNEQFF. The CDR3 region has the DNA TGTGCCATCAGTGATCAACTAGCGGGAGGCAATGAGCAGTTCTTC.